A single sample gave rise to the 27 T cell receptor beta chains below, sequenced in a study of T cells in Graves' hyperthyroidism and ophthalmopathy. The investigators amplified TCR beta CDR3 regions from RNA transcripts. Primed by the HTBI set, a first-round RT-PCR was run on the TCR CDR3. Via MiXCR, TCRdb re-called the multiplex PCR reads, giving one row per CDR3 protein. The sample lists roughly 720,000 distinct CDR3 sequences; 17% were seen once. Material: blood. Receptors originate from a man aged 45-60 years with Graves' hyperthyroidism.

The genes are TRBV19 and TRBJ1-6; D is possibly TRBD1 (5 bases). Trimming pared 2 bases from V and 7 bases from J, leaving 12 bases between. Germline CDR1 LNHDA, CDR2 SQIVND (reference sequence). The CDR3 is 15 amino acids. CDR3 sequence reads: CASSITQGGNSPLHF. The CDR3 DNA is TGTGCCAGTAGTATAACCCAGGGTGGCAATTCACCCCTCCACTTT. Complete variable domain (other parts from reference TRBV19 and TRBJ1-6): DGGITQSPKYLFRKEGQNVTLSCEQNLNHDAMYWYRQDPGQGLRLIYYSQIVNDFQKGDIAEGYSVSREKKESFPLTVTSAQKNPTAFYLCASSITQGGNSPLHFGNGTRLTVT.

The chain recombines TRBV20-1 with TRBJ1-5; TRBD1 matches at 10 bases. The CDR3 is 16 residues long. Germline V gives CDR1 DFQATT, CDR2 SNEGSKA (reference sequence). With V trimmed by 3 bases and J by 1 base, 6 bases remained unmatched. The CDR3 DNA sequence: TGCAGTGCTAGGGAGACAGGGGGCTGGAGCAATCAGCCCCAGCATTTT. This codes for CSARETGGWSNQPQHF.

This clonotype was observed a handful of times. This chain uses TRBV19 with TRBJ2-1; the match to TRBD2 covers 11 bases. The CDR3 has 16 residues. V shed 1 base and J 9 bases; nucleotides not matched to a gene: 8. Germline V gives CDR1 LNHDA, CDR2 SQIVND (reference sequence). Here the CDR3 reads CASSIVVASGRREQFF. For the CDR3, the DNA is TGTGCCAGTAGTATAGTTGTGGCTAGCGGGAGGCGTGAGCAGTTCTTC.

This clonotype was counted ten times or more. V gene TRBV27 combines with J gene TRBJ2-1; no clear D gene. Trimming took off 5 bases at V and 6 bases at J, with 8 bases between the two ends. The CDR3 runs to 12 residues. Germline CDR1 is MNHEY and CDR2 is SMNVEV (reference sequence). The CDR3 nucleotides read TGTGCCAGCAGTCCCGCCCCCAATGAGCAGTTCTTC. Its protein product is CASSPAPNEQFF.

This clonotype was detected a few times. The chain couples TRBV29-1 to TRBJ2-1; D gene uncertain. The CDR3 runs to 11 residues. The V and J ends lost 3 bases and 6 bases respectively, with 6 bases between them. CDR1 SQVTM and CDR2 ANQGSEA come from the germline V gene. CDR3 DNA sequence: TGCAGCGTTGATCCCCGCAATGAGCAGTTCTTC. As protein: CSVDPRNEQFF.

This clonotype was seen ten or more times. The chain couples TRBV11-2 to TRBJ2-2; D is ambiguous. Trimming took 3 bases from V and 6 from J, leaving 2 bases between them. This CDR3 comprises 11 residues. The germline CDR1 and CDR2 sequences are SGHAT and FQNNGV. The chain's CDR3 is CASSFPGELFF. The CDR3 region has the DNA TGTGCCAGCAGCTTCCCCGGGGAGCTGTTTTTT. The whole variable domain, remainder taken from reference TRBV11-2 and TRBJ2-2, is EAGVAQSPRYKIIEKRQSVAFWCNPISGHATLYWYQQILGQGPKLLIQFQNNGVVDDSQLPKDRFSAERLKGVDSTLKIQPAKLEDSAVYLCASSFPGELFFGEGSRLTVL.

This clonotype has a count of ten or more. The chain is built from TRBV7-2 and TRBJ2-5; possible D gene TRBD2, 7 bases. This CDR3 contains 15 residues. Trimming took 1 base from V and 4 from J, leaving 13 bases between them. The germline gives CDR1 SGHTA, CDR2 FQGNSA. DNA for the CDR3: TGTGCCAGCAGCTTAGTTCCGGGGGGCATAGAGACCCAGTACTTC. It codes for CASSLVPGGIETQYF.

This clonotype came up many times. The chain links TRBV9 to TRBJ1-1; perhaps TRBD1 as D (6 bases). CDR3 length: 15 residues. V was cut by 4 bases and J by 1 base, with 14 bases left in between. Germline assignment: CDR1 SGDLS and CDR2 YYNGEE. The CDR3 nucleotides are TGTGCCAGCAGCCCTTGGACAGACCCGAACACTGAAGCTTTCTTT. It is translated as CASSPWTDPNTEAFF. Full variable domain (rest looked up from reference TRBV9 and TRBJ1-1): DSGVTQTPKHLITATGQRVTLRCSPRSGDLSVYWYQQSLDQGLQFLIQYYNGEERAKGNILERFSAQQFPDLHSELNLSSLELGDSALYFCASSPWTDPNTEAFFGQGTRLTVV.

The rearrangement uses TRBV30 and TRBJ1-1; 9 bases map to TRBD1. Germline V gene lookup returns CDR1 GTSNPN and CDR2 SVGIG (reference sequence). The CDR3 loop spans 12 amino acids. Unmatched junction bases numbered 3, after V lost 2 bases and J lost 8 bases. This chain's CDR3 is CAWSQQGAEAFF. Here the CDR3 DNA reads TGTGCCTGGAGTCAACAGGGGGCCGAAGCTTTCTTT.

For this clonotype: A much larger clonotype is one base distant, so this may be a read error. The J gene is TRBJ2-7, the V gene TRBV30, with 10 bases aligning to TRBD2. V shed 5 bases, J shed 9 bases, and the junction held 13 bases outside the gene matches. Germline V gene data show CDR1 as GTSNPN and CDR2 as SVGIG (reference sequence). The CDR3 sequence is 14 residues long. The CDR3 protein is CAWEKAGGLTVQYF. For the CDR3, the DNA is TGTGCCTGGGAGAAAGCGGGAGGGCTGACGGTGCAGTACTTC.

The J gene is TRBJ2-1, the V gene TRBV20-1; D may be TRBD2 (6 bases). CDR3 length equals 13 residues. The ends were cut back, 6 bases at V and 4 bases at J, with 13 bases in the middle. Germline lookup yields CDR1 DFQATT and CDR2 SNEGSKA (reference sequence). CDR3 nucleotide sequence: TGCAGTGCCAGGGAGGCTGGATACAATGAGCAGTTCTTC. Translating gives CSAREAGYNEQFF.

Many counts were recorded for this clonotype. The J gene is TRBJ2-1, the V gene TRBV24-1; 9 bases match TRBD2. V lost 1 base and J lost 7; bases outside the gene matches: 4. CDR3 length: 15 amino acids. Per the germline V gene, CDR1 is KGHDR and CDR2 is SFDVKD. The DNA for the CDR3 is TGTGCCACCAGTGATTTTAGCGGGAGTGGGAATGAGCAGTTCTTC. Protein product: CATSDFSGSGNEQFF.

This clonotype was detected many times. The J gene is TRBJ2-5, the V gene TRBV27; D is unclear. This CDR3 contains 13 residues. Per germline, CDR1 MNHEY and CDR2 SMNVEV (reference sequence). Trimming removed 4 bases at V and 3 bases at J, with 9 bases between. The CDR3 sequence: CASSSIMEETQYF. The CDR3 region has the DNA TGTGCCAGCAGTTCGATTATGGAAGAGACCCAGTACTTC.

The V call is TRBV7-9, the J call TRBJ2-2, with D possibly being TRBD2 (6 bases). This CDR3 contains 15 residues. Trimming took 5 bases from V and 4 from J, leaving 14 bases between them. The germline CDR1 and CDR2 sequences are SEHNR and FQNEAQ (reference sequence). CDR3 in DNA: TGTGCCAGCAGCGTCGGGGGAGAGAGCACCGGGGAGCTGTTTTTT. This sequence encodes CASSVGGESTGELFF.

The J gene is TRBJ2-5, the V gene TRBV5-5; 13 bases are shared with TRBD2. This CDR3 spans 17 amino acids. Trimming took 2 bases from V and 5 from J; bases not matched to a gene: 9. Germline CDR1 and CDR2: SGHKS and YYEKEE (reference sequence). The CDR3 reads CASSFLTSGRRGETQYF. CDR3 DNA sequence: TGTGCCAGCAGCTTTCTGACTAGCGGGAGGCGGGGGGAGACCCAGTACTTC. The variable domain in full, with the rest retrieved from reference TRBV5-5 and TRBJ2-5, is DAGVTQSPTHLIKTRGQQVTLRCSPISGHKSVSWYQQVLGQGPQFIFQYYEKEERGRGNFPDRFSARQFPNYSSELNVNALLLGDSALYLCASSFLTSGRRGETQYFGPGTRLLVL.

This clonotype was detected only a few times. The chain joins TRBV6-2 or TRBV6-3 to TRBJ1-1; D possibly corresponds to TRBD1 (5 bases). Germline CDR1 and CDR2: MNHEY and SVGEGT. V lost 2 bases and J lost 5, with 9 bases in between. The CDR3 covers 13 residues. CDR3 DNA: TGTGCCAGCAGTTACCCAGGGAAAACTGAAGCTTTCTTT. Translated: CASSYPGKTEAFF.

The V and J genes are TRBV18 and TRBJ2-4, with unresolved D. Germline V gene lookup returns CDR1 KGHSH and CDR2 LQKENI. This CDR3 contains 19 residues. V lost 2 bases and J 3 bases, leaving 23 bases between the germline ends. The CDR3 loop is CASSPASLVITLGKNIQYF. In DNA form, the CDR3 reads TGTGCCAGCTCACCAGCCTCGCTAGTTATCACCCTCGGCAAAAACATTCAGTACTTC.

The table lists this clonotype with many counts. The rearrangement joins TRBV12-3 or TRBV12-4 to TRBJ1-1, with D uncertain. This CDR3 region has 14 residues. Trimming took 6 bases from V and 3 from J, leaving 14 bases between them. In DNA form, the CDR3 reads TGTGCCAGCAGGGTCCTCTGGGCAGACACTGAAGCTTTCTTT. This sequence encodes CASRVLWADTEAFF.

This clonotype was picked up many times. The chain combines TRBV28 with TRBJ2-5; 14 positions match TRBD2. This CDR3 contains 20 residues. Germline V CDR1 and CDR2: MDHEN, SYDVKM. V lost 6 bases to trimming and J lost 5 bases; unmatched junction nucleotides: 20. As DNA, the CDR3 is TGTGCCAGCAGCCACAGGGAGGGGAGAGGGACTAGCGGGAGTTCGGAGACCCAGTACTTC. It yields the protein CASSHREGRGTSGSSETQYF.

The CDR3 sequence is CAIRPRTGRNYEQYF. CDR3 nucleotide sequence: TGTGCCATCCGCCCCCGGACAGGGAGAAACTACGAGCAGTACTTC. The chain has TRBV10-3 and TRBJ2-7; 8 bases are shared with TRBD1. V lost 8 bases and J lost 3; bases outside the gene matches: 12. CDR3 length: 15 amino acids. Germline V lookup: CDR1 ENHRY, CDR2 SYGVKD.

This clonotype was detected a few times. The chain has TRBV6-1 and TRBJ2-7; TRBD1 aligns across 9 bases. Germline CDR1 MNHNS, CDR2 SASEGT. The V gene end was trimmed by 5 bases and the J gene end by 3 bases; junction bases not matched to a gene: 14. The CDR3 has 17 amino acids. The CDR3 sequence is CASSPSGTGPTSYEQYF. The CDR3 DNA reads TGTGCCAGCAGTCCTTCCGGGACAGGGCCGACGAGCTACGAGCAGTACTTC.

The sample holds many counts of this clonotype. The J gene is TRBJ2-3, the V gene TRBV6-1, with TRBD2 matching over 11 bases. The trim removed 7 bases at V and 1 base at J, leaving 13 bases unmatched. This CDR3 contains 18 residues. Germline V CDR1 and CDR2: MNHNS, SASEGT. This CDR3 reads CASKMELAGEGGTDTQYF. The CDR3 region has the DNA TGTGCCAGCAAGATGGAACTAGCGGGAGAGGGTGGCACAGATACGCAGTATTTT.

The table lists this clonotype with a few counts. The chain joins TRBV28 to TRBJ2-2, with D possibly TRBD1 on 6 matching bases. V was pared by 4 bases and J by 6 bases, with 6 bases between. CDR1 is MDHEN and CDR2 is SYDVKM in the germline V gene. This CDR3 has 12 residues. CDR3 bases: TGTGCCAGCAGTTGGGGGCCCGGGGAGCTGTTTTTT. Residues: CASSWGPGELFF.

This clonotype was counted ten times or more. The rearrangement links TRBV10-3 to TRBJ2-1; TRBD2 matches at 12 bases. The ends lost 7 bases at V and 7 bases at J; junction bases unmatched: 11. CDR3 length: 16 residues. The germline gives CDR1 ENHRY, CDR2 SYGVKD. CDR3 region: CAIKASGRAERNEQFF. The CDR3 DNA sequence: TGTGCCATCAAAGCTAGCGGGAGGGCCGAGCGGAATGAGCAGTTCTTC.

The rearrangement uses TRBV10-3 and TRBJ2-7; D might be TRBD2 (6 bases). This CDR3 spans 14 amino acids. CDR1 is ENHRY, CDR2 SYGVKD, per germline. V dropped 5 bases and J dropped 2 bases, with 13 bases sitting between them. The CDR3, as DNA: TGTGCCATCAGTCCCAGACTAGGCACCTACGAGCAGTACTTC. It translates to CAISPRLGTYEQYF.

There are a few counts of this clonotype. The gene calls are TRBV7-9 and TRBJ2-7; 8 positions match TRBD2. This CDR3 is built from 16 residues. CDR1 is SEHNR and CDR2 is FQNEAQ in the germline V gene (reference sequence). Trimming removed 5 bases from V and 0 bases from J; junction bases left unmatched: 9. Here the CDR3 DNA reads TGTGCCAGCAGCGGAGAACTAGCGGCTAGCTCCTACGAGCAGTACTTC. Its protein product is CASSGELAASSYEQYF.

The rearrangement joins TRBV7-8 to TRBJ1-4; perhaps TRBD1 as D (6 bases). The V end was cut by 5 bases, the J end by 8 bases, with 15 bases between. Germline V CDR1 and CDR2: SGHVS, FQNEAQ. This CDR3 has 14 residues. The CDR3 DNA is TGTGCCAGCAGCCCCCCGGGGGCCCCGGAAAAACTGTTTTTT. As protein: CASSPPGAPEKLFF.